The 32 T cell receptor beta chains presented below share a single source sample, sequenced in a study of CD8+CD57+ T cells in acquired aplastic anemia. TCR beta VDJ and CDR3 profiling used genomic DNA as template. MiXCR, applied by TCRdb to the reads, yields one record per CDR3 protein. The sample carries 130,000 or so distinct CDR3 sequences, around two fifths recorded once. The sample consisted of sorted CD4+, CD8+, or CD8+CD57+ T cells (not recorded which) from PBMCs. The receptor source for this set is a human donor in good health, serving as a control.

Of note for this clonotype: A clone one base away is much larger, so this may be a read error. DNA of the CDR3: TGTGCCAGCGGAAGGGGGGCCTGGTCACAGGCCTTC. Protein sequence: CASGRGAWSQAF. The gene calls are TRBV6-2 or TRBV6-3 and TRBJ1-2, with a tentative D call TRBD1 (6 bases). CDR3 size: 12 residues. Germline V gene lookup returns CDR1 MNHEY and CDR2 SVGEGT.

This clonotype occurred many times. V gene TRBV12-3 or TRBV12-4 combines with J gene TRBJ2-1; 8 nucleotides match TRBD2. The CDR3 runs to 19 residues. The V and J ends lost 4 bases and 5 bases, in that order; junction bases with no gene match: 19. The CDR3: CASSSKREYSTGPHNEQFF. The CDR3 nucleotides are TGTGCCAGCAGTTCAAAGCGGGAGTACTCGACAGGCCCACACAATGAGCAGTTCTTC.

This chain joins TRBV12-3 or TRBV12-4 and TRBJ1-1; no definite D call. The CDR3 covers 16 residues. V lost 6 bases and J lost 4, with 21 bases in between. CDR3 loop: CASSRHPGVGITEAFF. In nucleotides, the CDR3 is TGTGCCAGCAGCCGCCACCCGGGTGTGGGAATCACTGAAGCTTTCTTT.

The chain has TRBV10-3 and TRBJ2-7; tentatively, D is TRBD1 or TRBD2 (5 bases each). CDR3 length: 12 amino acids. Germline V lookup: CDR1 ENHRY, CDR2 SYGVKD. Trimming pared 3 bases from V and 5 bases from J, leaving 8 bases between. CDR3 residues: CAISERGDEQYF. CDR3 in DNA: TGTGCCATCAGTGAAAGGGGAGACGAGCAGTACTTC.

CDR3 amino acids: CSAVTGQGNSPLHF. CDR3 in DNA: TGCAGTGCGGTAACGGGACAGGGAAATTCACCCCTCCACTTT. The chain carries TRBV20-1 and TRBJ1-6, with 9 bases fitting TRBD1. Germline-derived CDR1 and CDR2 are DFQATT and SNEGSKA (reference sequence). J gave up 7 bases and V 6 bases, and 7 bases lay outside the gene matches. The CDR3 covers 14 residues.

The chain has TRBV19 and TRBJ1-2, with 9 bases that match TRBD1. Germline loops: CDR1 LNHDA, CDR2 SQIVND (reference sequence). The CDR3 is made up of 13 amino acids. The V gene end was trimmed by 6 bases and the J gene end by 4 bases; junction bases not matched to a gene: 3. CDR3 nucleotides: TGTGCCAGTAGCGGGGACAGGGTCTATGGCTACACCTTC. This translates into CASSGDRVYGYTF.

J is TRBJ2-5 and V is TRBV7-2; D is ambiguous. V was trimmed by 5 bases and J by 5 bases, leaving 9 bases between them. Germline V lookup: CDR1 SGHTA, CDR2 FQGNSA. The CDR3 covers 12 residues. The CDR3 protein is CASSDRRETQYF. DNA of the CDR3: TGTGCCAGCAGCGATCGACGGGAGACCCAGTACTTC.

Points on this clonotype: A much larger clone differs from this one at a single base, so this may be a read error. Because the CDR3 is missing its conserved closing phenylalanine or tryptophan, this is likely a read error. This chain joins TRBV19 and TRBJ2-1, with no clear D. The germline CDR1 and CDR2 sequences are LNHDA and SQIVND (reference sequence). The CDR3 runs to 14 residues. The V gene lost 11 bases and the J gene lost 0 bases, with 14 bases spanning the gap. CDR3 in amino acids: CAGSDPSSYNEQFS. CDR3 DNA sequence: TGTGCCGGTTCTGACCCGAGCTCCTACAATGAGCAGTTCTCC.

The chain has TRBV5-6 and TRBJ1-5, with D hard to call. CDR1 and CDR2 from the germline V gene are SGHDT and YYEEEE. Trimming removed 0 bases at V and 0 bases at J, with 10 bases between. CDR3 length: 16 amino acids. Here the CDR3 DNA reads TGTGCCAGCAGCTTGGGAAGAATCTATAGCAATCAGCCCCAGCATTTT. Amino acid sequence: CASSLGRIYSNQPQHF.

Concerning this clonotype: A junction end diverges from the germline sequence, so it may reflect a read error. J is TRBJ2-7 and V is TRBV7-6; 9 positions agree with TRBD2. The V gene's germline CDR1 is SGHVS and CDR2 FNYEAQ. This CDR3 is 13 amino acids long. The CDR3 loop reads CASSLAGYYEQYF. The CDR3 nucleotides read TGTGCCAGCAGCCTAGCGGGATACTACGAGCAGTACTTC.

This clonotype was counted many times. This chain uses TRBV12-3 or TRBV12-4 with TRBJ1-4, with D maybe TRBD1 (6 bases). V lost 3 bases, J lost 4 bases, and 12 bases lay in between. The CDR3 contains 15 residues. The CDR3 DNA sequence: TGTGCCAGCAGTTTCGGGACACCCAATAATGAAAAACTGTTTTTT. Its translation: CASSFGTPNNEKLFF.

As for this clonotype: A much larger clonotype is one base distant, so this may be a read error. The J gene is TRBJ1-5, the V gene TRBV20-1; 7 nucleotides line up with TRBD1. The CDR3 length is 14 residues. The V gene's germline CDR1 is DFQATT and CDR2 SNEGSKA (reference sequence). This chain's CDR3 is CSTSPGGGGQPQHF. The CDR3, as DNA: TGCAGTACTAGTCCAGGGGGGGGGGGTCAGCCCCAGCATTTT.

This clonotype was counted many times. The genes are TRBV15 and TRBJ1-3; D remains ambiguous. Trimming shortened V by 0 bases and J by 2 bases, and 11 bases separated the two germline ends. Germline V gene data show CDR1 as LNHNV and CDR2 as YYDKDF (reference sequence). The CDR3 covers 16 residues. The CDR3, as DNA: TGTGCCACCAGCAGAGATCTCCGAGGCACTGGAAACACCATATATTTT. Translation: CATSRDLRGTGNTIYF. Full variable domain (missing parts from reference TRBV15 and TRBJ1-3): DAMVIQNPRYQVTQFGKPVTLSCSQTLNHNVMYWYQQKSSQAPKLLFHYYDKDFNNEADTPDNFQSRRPNTSFCFLDIRSPGLGDTAMYLCATSRDLRGTGNTIYFGEGSWLTVV.

In its sample, this clonotype was seen many times. The chain employs TRBV10-1 and TRBJ2-5; no clear D gene. CDR1 and CDR2 (germline): WNHNN, SYGVQD (reference sequence). This CDR3 is 13 amino acids long. V was shortened by 1 base and J by 4 bases, with 7 bases between the two germline ends. CDR3 amino acids: CASSEWLGETQYF. The CDR3 DNA is TGCGCCAGCAGTGAGTGGTTAGGAGAGACCCAGTACTTC.

The rearrangement joins TRBV27 to TRBJ2-2, with D uncertain. V lost 11 bases to trimming and J lost 4 bases, with 8 bases between them. Germline-derived CDR1 and CDR2 are MNHEY and SMNVEV (reference sequence). This CDR3 is built from 11 residues. The CDR3 DNA reads TGTGCCGGCACCGTCACCGGGGAGCTGTTTTTT. The encoded protein is CAGTVTGELFF.

The table lists this clonotype with many counts. The junction does not match germline at one end; this may be a read error. The gene calls are TRBV20-1 and TRBJ2-7; D perhaps matches TRBD1 (6 bases). The CDR3 length is 12 residues. The V gene's germline CDR1 is DFQATT and CDR2 SNEGSKA (reference sequence). The CDR3, as DNA: TGCAGTGCTAGAACAGGGAACTACGTGCAGTACTTC. Translation gives CSARTGNYVQYF.

About this clonotype: Because it lacks the conserved phenylalanine or tryptophan at the end, this CDR3 is likely a read error. CDR3 sequence: CASSEGRGVSYEQYL. CDR3 DNA: TGTGCCAGCAGTGAGGGCAGGGGAGTCTCCTACGAGCAGTACCTC. The rearrangement links TRBV2 to TRBJ2-7; D perhaps matches TRBD1 (6 bases). The V gene lost 3 bases and the J gene lost 0 bases, with 12 bases spanning the gap. Germline V gene sequence: CDR1 SNHLY, CDR2 FYNNEI. The CDR3 loop spans 15 amino acids.

In its sample, this clonotype was seen many times. This chain joins TRBV19 and TRBJ1-5; possible D gene TRBD1, 5 bases. Trimming removed 5 bases at V and 7 bases at J, with 12 bases between. The CDR3 is 13 amino acids. The germline CDR1 and CDR2 sequences are LNHDA and SQIVND (reference sequence). CDR3 nucleotides: TGTGCCAGTAGTGATCAGGGCTCCCAGCCCCAGCATTTT. Residues: CASSDQGSQPQHF.

DNA for the CDR3: TGCAGTGCACCGGGACAGGGGAATTCACCCCTCCACTTT. Its protein is CSAPGQGNSPLHF. The chain is built from TRBV20-1 and TRBJ1-6; 10 positions agree with TRBD1. The CDR3 totals 13 residues. J gave up 7 bases and V 6 bases, and 3 bases lay outside the gene matches. The germline V gene has CDR1 DFQATT and CDR2 SNEGSKA (reference sequence).

Note on this clonotype: At one end the junction does not follow the germline gene, possibly because of a read error. The chain recombines TRBV7-2 with TRBJ1-6, with a tentative D call TRBD1 (5 bases). Germline CDR1 SGHTA, CDR2 FQGNSA. The CDR3 has 13 amino acids. Here the CDR3 DNA reads TGTGCCATCAGCGGGGGCTATAATTCACCCCTCCACTTT. Its translation is CAISGGYNSPLHF.

J is TRBJ1-6 and V is TRBV19; possible D gene TRBD1, 5 bases. The V and J ends lost 6 bases and 7 bases respectively, with 16 bases between them. Germline loops: CDR1 LNHDA, CDR2 SQIVND (reference sequence). The CDR3 covers 15 residues. The CDR3 DNA reads TGTGCCAGTAGCCTGACCTGGGGGGACAATTCACCCCTCCACTTT. Encoded protein: CASSLTWGDNSPLHF.

The genes are TRBV11-1 and TRBJ1-2; D is unresolved. The CDR3 is made up of 16 amino acids. Trimming shortened V by 4 bases and J by 5 bases, and 20 bases separated the two germline ends. Germline CDR1 reads SGHAT; CDR2 reads FQDESV (reference sequence). CDR3: CASSSEVGRGGYGYTF. Here the CDR3 DNA reads TGTGCCAGCAGCTCAGAGGTGGGCAGAGGTGGATATGGCTACACCTTC.

This clonotype was recorded many times. The chain joins TRBV5-5 to TRBJ2-7, with TRBD2 matching 7 bases. V dropped 0 bases and J dropped 4; count of bases not matched to a gene: 19. The CDR3 extends over 19 amino acids. Germline V lookup: CDR1 SGHKS, CDR2 YYEKEE (reference sequence). The CDR3 coding sequence is TGTGCCAGCAGCTTGGCCGGGGCGGGGGTGTGGCAGGGAGGTTACGAGCAGTACTTC. This gives the protein CASSLAGAGVWQGGYEQYF. Looking up the rest from reference TRBV5-5 and TRBJ2-7 gives the full variable domain: DAGVTQSPTHLIKTRGQQVTLRCSPISGHKSVSWYQQVLGQGPQFIFQYYEKEERGRGNFPDRFSARQFPNYSSELNVNALLLGDSALYLCASSLAGAGVWQGGYEQYFGPGTRLTVT.

This clonotype was counted at least ten times. V gene TRBV20-1 combines with J gene TRBJ2-7; D is possibly TRBD2 (6 bases). V lost 1 base and J 7 bases, leaving 14 bases between the germline ends. CDR3 size: 13 residues. CDR1 is DFQATT, CDR2 SNEGSKA, per germline (reference sequence). The CDR3 nucleotides are TGCAGTGCTAGAGGCCAGACGGCGGGAGAGCAGTACTTC. Translation: CSARGQTAGEQYF.

The rearrangement uses TRBV7-2 and TRBJ1-1; no firm D call. Between the trimmed V and J ends, which lost 5 bases and 4 bases, there was a span of 11 bases. CDR3 length: 13 amino acids. The germline V gene encodes CDR1 SGHTA and CDR2 FQGNSA. CDR3 sequence reads: CASSVDYSTEAFF. The CDR3 DNA follows: TGTGCCAGCAGCGTCGACTATTCCACTGAAGCTTTCTTT.

CDR3 amino acids: CASSFGQSDTEAFF. The CDR3 nucleotides read TGCGCCAGCAGCTTTGGACAGTCGGACACTGAAGCTTTCTTT. The rearrangement uses TRBV5-1 and TRBJ1-1, with D possibly matching TRBD1 (6 bases). The CDR3 has 14 amino acids. The germline gives CDR1 SGHRS, CDR2 YFSETQ. V lost 2 bases to trimming and J lost 3 bases, with 11 bases between them.

This rearrangement joins TRBV25-1 to TRBJ2-5; D unclear. Germline V gives CDR1 MGHDK, CDR2 SYGVNS. CDR3 size: 15 residues. The V end was cut by 6 bases, the J end by 1 base, with 15 bases between. CDR3 region: CASSQPGRFQETQYF. As DNA, the CDR3 is TGTGCCAGCAGCCAACCCGGACGTTTCCAAGAGACCCAGTACTTC.

This chain joins TRBV20-1 and TRBJ2-1; possibly TRBD1 for D (5 bases). The ends were cut back, 6 bases at V and 0 bases at J, with 12 bases in the middle. The germline V gene has CDR1 DFQATT and CDR2 SNEGSKA (reference sequence). The CDR3 spans 14 residues. CDR3 amino acids: CSAEYRSSYNEQFF. The CDR3 DNA is TGCAGTGCCGAGTACAGGAGCTCCTACAATGAGCAGTTCTTC.

The chain uses TRBV2 and TRBJ2-5, with 11 bases that match TRBD1. V lost 6 bases, J lost 4 bases, and 7 bases stayed unmatched. Germline lookup yields CDR1 SNHLY and CDR2 FYNNEI. The CDR3 spans 15 residues. The CDR3 coding sequence is TGTGCCAGCAGCCATCGGACAGGGGGCTTAGAGACCCAGTACTTC. Amino acid sequence: CASSHRTGGLETQYF.

This clonotype has ten or more counts. The chain is built from TRBV6-1 and TRBJ2-7; a weak D match, TRBD2 (6 bases). From germline, CDR1 is MNHNS and CDR2 SASEGT. Between the trimmed V and J ends, which lost 0 bases and 1 base, there was a span of 7 bases. The CDR3 is 14 residues long. CDR3 nucleotides: TGTGCCAGCAGTGAAGCAGGGAGGTCCTACGAGCAGTACTTC. Translating it yields CASSEAGRSYEQYF.

V is TRBV5-4 and J is TRBJ1-1; TRBD1 matches 9 bases. This CDR3 contains 15 residues. V shed 4 bases, J shed 4 bases, and the junction held 8 bases outside the gene matches. From germline, CDR1 is SGHNT and CDR2 YYREEE (reference sequence). CDR3 coding DNA: TGTGCCAGCAGCGGAAGACAGGGGGAGGGCACTGAAGCTTTCTTT. Translating it yields CASSGRQGEGTEAFF.

This chain connects TRBV2 to TRBJ2-7; D is ambiguous. V lost 3 bases to trimming and J lost 5 bases, with 14 bases between them. This CDR3 spans 14 amino acids. CDR1 and CDR2 (germline): SNHLY, FYNNEI. This chain's CDR3 is CASSELSGVHEQYF. The CDR3 DNA is TGTGCCAGCAGTGAGCTCAGTGGGGTCCACGAGCAGTACTTC.